The rows below give T cell receptor beta chains drawn from one sample of a study of blood T cell repertoires in COVID-19. Repertoires were generated with immunoSEQ multiplex PCR, while TCRdb's copy carries only in-frame clones and drops some. The table includes roughly 80,000 clones, around 85% detected once. The sample taken for sequencing was peripheral blood. These TCRs come from a woman of 80 years or more with active or convalescent COVID-19. The CDR3 runs from the conserved cysteine through the conserved F or W. The order of the fields is V gene, clone size, J gene, D gene, CDR3 DNA, CDR3 protein. D genes are given only for firm matches. A row's size may be missing; if present it is once, few, many or a size class.

v_gene: TRBV2
abundance: .
j_gene: TRBJ1-2
d_gene: TRBD1
CDR3nt: TGTGCCAGCAGTAACGCACAGGGGTTGGGGTATGGCTACACCTTC
CDR3aa: CASSNAQGLGYGYTF

v_gene: TRBV28
abundance: .
j_gene: TRBJ2-5
d_gene: TRBD2
CDR3nt: TGTGCCAGCAGCCCCCGACTAGCGGGGGGTGAGACCCAGTACTTC
CDR3aa: CASSPRLAGGETQYF

v_gene: TRBV3-1/TRBV3-2
abundance: .
j_gene: TRBJ2-2
d_gene: TRBD2
CDR3nt: TGTGCCAGCAGCCGTCCCCGGGGGGCGAACACCGGGGAGCTGTTTTTT
CDR3aa: CASSRPRGANTGELFF

v_gene: TRBV7-2
abundance: .
j_gene: TRBJ2-4
d_gene: TRBD1
CDR3nt: TGTGCCAGCAGCCGGTGGACAGGGGTGGAAAACATTCAGTACTTC
CDR3aa: CASSRWTGVENIQYF

v_gene: TRBV27
abundance: .
j_gene: TRBJ2-7
d_gene: TRBD1
CDR3nt: TGTGCCAGCAGCCGAATTCGCGGGACAGGGGCAGGCGAGCAGTACTTC
CDR3aa: CASSRIRGTGAGEQYF

v_gene: TRBV19
abundance: .
j_gene: TRBJ2-6
d_gene: TRBD1
CDR3nt: TGTGCCAGTAGTATACCCAGGGGGCCTGGGGCCAACGTCCTGACTTTC
CDR3aa: CASSIPRGPGANVLTF

v_gene: TRBV18
abundance: .
j_gene: TRBJ2-7
d_gene: TRBD2
CDR3nt: TGTGCCAGCTCACCCAACGGGGGGGGTTTAGGCTACGAGCAGTACTTC
CDR3aa: CASSPNGGGLGYEQYF

v_gene: TRBV4-3
abundance: .
j_gene: TRBJ1-5
d_gene: TRBD1
CDR3nt: TGCGCCAGCAGCTCAGACAGGGCTCAGCCCCAGCATTTT
CDR3aa: CASSSDRAQPQHF

v_gene: TRBV28
abundance: .
j_gene: TRBJ1-5
d_gene: .
CDR3nt: TGTGCCAGCAGTGGCTCCGCCTCGGGAGTCCGGGGGCCCCAGCATTTT
CDR3aa: CASSGSASGVRGPQHF

v_gene: TRBV5-5
abundance: .
j_gene: TRBJ2-5
d_gene: TRBD2
CDR3nt: TGTGCCAGCAGCTCGACAGGGTACCTAGCGGGAGGACGATTGGAGACCCAGTACTTC
CDR3aa: CASSSTGYLAGGRLETQYF

v_gene: TRBV3-1/TRBV3-2
abundance: .
j_gene: TRBJ1-3
d_gene: .
CDR3nt: TGTGCCAGCAGCCAACCGGGTAACTCTGGAAACACCATATATTTT
CDR3aa: CASSQPGNSGNTIYF

v_gene: TRBV5-1
abundance: .
j_gene: TRBJ2-5
d_gene: TRBD2
CDR3nt: TGCGCCAGCAGCTTGGGGACTAGCGGGAGGAGAGGCGGAGAGACCCAGTACTTC
CDR3aa: CASSLGTSGRRGGETQYF

v_gene: TRBV5-1
abundance: .
j_gene: TRBJ2-3
d_gene: .
CDR3nt: TGCGCCAGCAGCTTCAACAGGGTTAGCACAGATACGCAGTATTTT
CDR3aa: CASSFNRVSTDTQYF

v_gene: TRBV12-3/TRBV12-4
abundance: .
j_gene: TRBJ2-4
d_gene: TRBD2
CDR3nt: TGTGCCAGCAGGCGGACTAGCGATGTCATTCAGTACTTC
CDR3aa: CASRRTSDVIQYF

v_gene: TRBV7-2
abundance: .
j_gene: TRBJ2-3
d_gene: .
CDR3nt: TGTGCCAGCAGCTTCAGGGCGGCAGATACGCAGTATTTT
CDR3aa: CASSFRAADTQYF

v_gene: TRBV2
abundance: .
j_gene: TRBJ2-2
d_gene: .
CDR3nt: TGTGCCAGCAGCCATCTCAAAGCTGCGAACACCGGGGAGCTGTTTTTT
CDR3aa: CASSHLKAANTGELFF

v_gene: TRBV27
abundance: few
j_gene: TRBJ1-4
d_gene: TRBD1
CDR3nt: TGTGCCAGCAGGGGACAGGGGGTTGAAAAACTGTTTTTT
CDR3aa: CASRGQGVEKLFF

v_gene: TRBV5-6
abundance: .
j_gene: TRBJ1-1
d_gene: TRBD1
CDR3nt: TGTGCCAGCAGCGCGATCGGGACAGGGAACACTGAAGCTTTCTTT
CDR3aa: CASSAIGTGNTEAFF